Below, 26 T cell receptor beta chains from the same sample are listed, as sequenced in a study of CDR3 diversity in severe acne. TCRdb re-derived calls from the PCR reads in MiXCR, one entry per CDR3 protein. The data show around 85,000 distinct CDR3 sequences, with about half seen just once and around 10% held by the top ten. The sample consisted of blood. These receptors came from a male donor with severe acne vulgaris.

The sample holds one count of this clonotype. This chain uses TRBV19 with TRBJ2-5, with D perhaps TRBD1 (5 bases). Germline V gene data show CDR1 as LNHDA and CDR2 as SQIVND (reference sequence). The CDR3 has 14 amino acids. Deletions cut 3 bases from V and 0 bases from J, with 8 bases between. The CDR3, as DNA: TGTGCCAGTAGTATGGCGGACAACCAAGAGACCCAGTACTTC. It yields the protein CASSMADNQETQYF.

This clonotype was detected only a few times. In nucleotides, the CDR3 is TGTGCCTGGAGTGATATGGATGGCTACACCTTC. Translating it yields CAWSDMDGYTF. The V call is TRBV30, the J call TRBJ1-2; D remains unclear. This CDR3 is 11 amino acids long. Trimming pared 1 base from V and 6 bases from J, leaving 6 bases between. CDR1 is GTSNPN and CDR2 is SVGIG in the germline V gene (reference sequence).

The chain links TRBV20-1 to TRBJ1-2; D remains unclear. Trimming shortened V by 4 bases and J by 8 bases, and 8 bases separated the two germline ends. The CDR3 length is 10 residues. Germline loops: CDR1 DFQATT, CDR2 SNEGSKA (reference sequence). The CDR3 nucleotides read TGCAGTGCTAAGGACCAGGGCTACACCTTC. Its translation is CSAKDQGYTF.

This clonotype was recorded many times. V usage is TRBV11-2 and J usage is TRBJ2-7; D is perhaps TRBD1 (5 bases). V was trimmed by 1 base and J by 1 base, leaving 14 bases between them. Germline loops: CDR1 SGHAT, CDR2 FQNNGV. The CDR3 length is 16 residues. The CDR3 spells CASSLAPRGKSYEQYF. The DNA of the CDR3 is TGTGCCAGCAGCTTAGCCCCAAGGGGTAAATCCTACGAGCAGTACTTC.

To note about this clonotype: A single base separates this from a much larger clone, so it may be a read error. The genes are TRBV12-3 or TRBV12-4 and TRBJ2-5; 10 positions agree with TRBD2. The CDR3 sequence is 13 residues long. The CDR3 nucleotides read TGTGCCAGCAGTACCGGACTAGCGGAGACCCAGCACTTC. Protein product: CASSTGLAETQHF.

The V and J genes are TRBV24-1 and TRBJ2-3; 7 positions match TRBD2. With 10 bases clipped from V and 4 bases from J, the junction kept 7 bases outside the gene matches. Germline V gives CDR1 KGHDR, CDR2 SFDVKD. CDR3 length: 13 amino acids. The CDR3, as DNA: TGTGCCACGGAGACTAGCCGCGCAGATACGCAGTATTTT. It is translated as CATETSRADTQYF.

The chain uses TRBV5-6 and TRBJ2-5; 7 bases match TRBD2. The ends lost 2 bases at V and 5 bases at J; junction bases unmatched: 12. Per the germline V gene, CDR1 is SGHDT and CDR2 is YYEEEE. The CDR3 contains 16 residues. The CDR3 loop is CASSFGGGSFLETQYF. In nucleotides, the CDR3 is TGTGCCAGCAGCTTTGGCGGCGGGAGTTTCCTGGAGACCCAGTACTTC.

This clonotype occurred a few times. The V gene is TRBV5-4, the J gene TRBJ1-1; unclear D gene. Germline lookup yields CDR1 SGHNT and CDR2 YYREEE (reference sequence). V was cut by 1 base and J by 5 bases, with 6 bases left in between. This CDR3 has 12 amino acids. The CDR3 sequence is CASSLRATEAFF. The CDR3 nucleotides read TGTGCCAGCAGCTTGCGCGCGACTGAAGCTTTCTTT. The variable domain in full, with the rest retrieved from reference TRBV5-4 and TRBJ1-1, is ETGVTQSPTHLIKTRGQQVTLRCSSQSGHNTVSWYQQALGQGPQFIFQYYREEENGRGNFPPRFSGLQFPNYSSELNVNALELDDSALYLCASSLRATEAFFGQGTRLTVV.

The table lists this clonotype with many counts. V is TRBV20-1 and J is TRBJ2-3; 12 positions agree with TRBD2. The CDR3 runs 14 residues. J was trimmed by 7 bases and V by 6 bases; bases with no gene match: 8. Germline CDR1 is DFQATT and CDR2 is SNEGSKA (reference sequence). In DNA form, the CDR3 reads TGCAGTGCCGTACTAGCGGGAGGAGTGAATACGCAGTATTTT. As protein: CSAVLAGGVNTQYF.

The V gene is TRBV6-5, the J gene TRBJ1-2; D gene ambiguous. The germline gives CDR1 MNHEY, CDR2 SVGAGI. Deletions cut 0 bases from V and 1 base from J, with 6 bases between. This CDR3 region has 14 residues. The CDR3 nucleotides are TGTGCCAGCAGTTACTCGTACCGTAACTATGGCTACACCTTC. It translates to CASSYSYRNYGYTF.

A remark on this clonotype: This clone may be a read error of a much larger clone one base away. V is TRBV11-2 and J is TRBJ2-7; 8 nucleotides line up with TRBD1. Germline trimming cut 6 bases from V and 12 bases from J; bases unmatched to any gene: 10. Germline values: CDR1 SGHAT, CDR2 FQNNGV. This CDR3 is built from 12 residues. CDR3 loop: CASSSNRDRLYF. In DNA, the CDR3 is TGTGCCAGCAGTTCTAACCGGGACAGGCTGTACTTC.

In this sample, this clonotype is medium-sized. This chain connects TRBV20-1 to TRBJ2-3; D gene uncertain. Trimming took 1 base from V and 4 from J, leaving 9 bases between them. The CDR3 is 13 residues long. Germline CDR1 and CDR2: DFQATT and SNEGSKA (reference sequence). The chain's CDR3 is CSARVPISDTQYF. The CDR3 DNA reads TGCAGTGCTAGAGTCCCCATTTCAGATACGCAGTATTTT.

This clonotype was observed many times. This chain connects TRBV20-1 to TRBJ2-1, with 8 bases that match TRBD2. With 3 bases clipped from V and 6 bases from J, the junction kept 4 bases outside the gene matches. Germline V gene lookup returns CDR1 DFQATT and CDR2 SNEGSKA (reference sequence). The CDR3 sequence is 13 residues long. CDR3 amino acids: CSASRLAGNEQFF. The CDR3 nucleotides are TGCAGTGCTAGTCGGCTAGCGGGCAATGAGCAGTTCTTC.

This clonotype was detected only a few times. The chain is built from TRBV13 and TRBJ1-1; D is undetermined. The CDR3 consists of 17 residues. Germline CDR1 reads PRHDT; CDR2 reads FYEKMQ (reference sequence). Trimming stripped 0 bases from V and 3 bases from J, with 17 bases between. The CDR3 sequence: CASSLGDTVAGDTEAFF. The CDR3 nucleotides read TGTGCCAGCAGCTTAGGAGACACCGTAGCAGGCGACACTGAAGCTTTCTTT.

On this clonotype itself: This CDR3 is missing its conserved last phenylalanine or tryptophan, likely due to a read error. CDR3 sequence reads: CNVVWTGDPLSNQPQHL. Here the CDR3 DNA reads TGCAACGTTGTCTGGACAGGGGATCCCCTTAGCAATCAGCCCCAGCATTTA. The V call is TRBV29-1, the J call TRBJ1-5; 9 nucleotides line up with TRBD1. Germline CDR1 SQVTM, CDR2 ANQGSEA. The CDR3 runs to 17 residues.

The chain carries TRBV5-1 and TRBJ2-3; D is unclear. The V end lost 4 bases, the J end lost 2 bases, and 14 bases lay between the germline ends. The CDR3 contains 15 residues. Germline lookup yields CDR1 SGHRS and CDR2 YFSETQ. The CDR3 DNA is TGCGCCAGCAGCGCGGACCTCACCCCCACAGATACGCAGTATTTT. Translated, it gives CASSADLTPTDTQYF. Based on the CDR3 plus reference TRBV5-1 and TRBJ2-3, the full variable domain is KAGVTQTPRYLIKTRGQQVTLSCSPISGHRSVSWYQQTPGQGLQFLFEYFSETQRNKGNFPGRFSGRQFSNSRSEMNVSTLELGDSALYLCASSADLTPTDTQYFGPGTRLTVL.

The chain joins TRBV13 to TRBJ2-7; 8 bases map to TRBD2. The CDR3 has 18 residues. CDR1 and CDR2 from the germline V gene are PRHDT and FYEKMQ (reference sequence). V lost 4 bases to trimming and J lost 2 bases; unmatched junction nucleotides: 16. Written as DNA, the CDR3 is TGTGCCAGCAGCTCTCGGGGGCGGGAGGACCAACGACCCTACGAGCAGTACTTC. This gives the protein CASSSRGREDQRPYEQYF.

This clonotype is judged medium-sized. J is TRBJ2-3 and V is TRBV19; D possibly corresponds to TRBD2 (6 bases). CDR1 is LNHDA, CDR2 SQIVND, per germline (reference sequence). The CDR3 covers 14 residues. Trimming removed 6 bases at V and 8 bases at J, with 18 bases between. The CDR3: CASSGGAILGTQYF. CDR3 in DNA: TGTGCCAGTAGCGGCGGGGCTATTCTTGGTACGCAGTATTTT.

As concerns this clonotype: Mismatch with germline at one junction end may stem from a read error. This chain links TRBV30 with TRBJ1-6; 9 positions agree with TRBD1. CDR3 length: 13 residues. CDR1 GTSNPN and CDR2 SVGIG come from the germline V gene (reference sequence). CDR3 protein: CAWTGQGETPLHF. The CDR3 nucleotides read TGTGCTTGGACGGGACAGGGAGAGACACCCCTCCACTTT.

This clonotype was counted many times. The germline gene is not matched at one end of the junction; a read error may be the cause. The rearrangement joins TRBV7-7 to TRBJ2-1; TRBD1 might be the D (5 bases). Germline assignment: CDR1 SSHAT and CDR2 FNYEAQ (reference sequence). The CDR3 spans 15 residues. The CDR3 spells CASSSGPSSYNEQFF. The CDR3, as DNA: TGTGCTAGCAGCTCAGGGCCTAGCTCCTACAATGAGCAGTTCTTC.

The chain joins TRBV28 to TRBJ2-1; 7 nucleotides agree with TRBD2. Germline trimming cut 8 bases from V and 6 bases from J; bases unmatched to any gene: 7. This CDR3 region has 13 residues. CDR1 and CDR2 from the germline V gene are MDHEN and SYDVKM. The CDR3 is CASLDGRPNEQFF. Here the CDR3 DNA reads TGTGCCAGCCTAGACGGGAGGCCCAATGAGCAGTTCTTC.

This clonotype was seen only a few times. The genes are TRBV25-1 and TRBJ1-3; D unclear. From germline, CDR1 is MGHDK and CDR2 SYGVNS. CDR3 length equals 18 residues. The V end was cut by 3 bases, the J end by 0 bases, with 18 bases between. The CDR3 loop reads CASSDTPSRESSGNTIYF. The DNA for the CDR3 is TGTGCCAGCAGTGATACCCCGTCGCGGGAGAGCTCTGGAAACACCATATATTTT. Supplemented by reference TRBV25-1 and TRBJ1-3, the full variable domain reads EADIYQTPRYLVIGTGKKITLECSQTMGHDKMYWYQQDPGMELHLIHYSYGVNSTEKGDLSSESTVSRIRTEHFPLTLESARPSHTSQYLCASSDTPSRESSGNTIYFGEGSWLTVV.

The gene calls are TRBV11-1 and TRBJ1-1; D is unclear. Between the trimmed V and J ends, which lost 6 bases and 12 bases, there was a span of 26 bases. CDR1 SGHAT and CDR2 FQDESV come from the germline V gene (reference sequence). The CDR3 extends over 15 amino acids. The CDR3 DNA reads TGTGCCAGCAGTCCCAGCGGAGCCCAACGATTGGGGTCTTTCTTT. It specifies CASSPSGAQRLGSFF. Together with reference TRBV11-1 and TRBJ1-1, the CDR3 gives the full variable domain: EAEVAQSPRYKITEKSQAVAFWCDPISGHATLYWYRQILGQGPELLVQFQDESVVDDSQLPKDRFSAERLKGVDSTLKIQPAELGDSAMYLCASSPSGAQRLGSFFGQGTRLTVV.

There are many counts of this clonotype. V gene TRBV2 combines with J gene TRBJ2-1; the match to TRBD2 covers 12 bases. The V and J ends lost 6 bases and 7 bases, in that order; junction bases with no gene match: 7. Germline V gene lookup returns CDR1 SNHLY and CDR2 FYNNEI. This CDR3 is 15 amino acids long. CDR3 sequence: CASRLAGGGGNEQFF. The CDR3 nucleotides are TGTGCCAGCAGACTAGCGGGAGGCGGAGGGAATGAGCAGTTCTTC.

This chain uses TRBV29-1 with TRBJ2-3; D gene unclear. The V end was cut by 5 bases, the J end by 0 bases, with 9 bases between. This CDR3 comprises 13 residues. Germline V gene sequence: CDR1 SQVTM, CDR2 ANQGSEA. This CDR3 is CSVNESSTDTQYF. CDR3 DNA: TGCAGCGTTAACGAGTCTAGCACAGATACGCAGTATTTT.

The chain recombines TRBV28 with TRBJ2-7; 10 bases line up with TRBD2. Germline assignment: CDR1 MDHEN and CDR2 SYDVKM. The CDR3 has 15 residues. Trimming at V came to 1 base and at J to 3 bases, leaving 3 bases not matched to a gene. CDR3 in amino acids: CASSLSPSGGYEQYF. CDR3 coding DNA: TGTGCCAGCAGTTTATCCCCTAGCGGGGGCTACGAGCAGTACTTC.